This entry concerns a single T cell receptor beta chain. The clone's antigen remains unknown. No clone much larger than this one lies a single base away; base qualities are absent. This entry comes from a study of radiation and T cells in renal cell carcinoma (TCRdb year 2020). Context from the whole study: Samples came from a clinical trial, in which primary renal cell carcinomas received 15 Gy stereotactic body radiation therapy followed by nephrectomy 4 weeks later. Across all 50 or so samples, several million unique CDR3 nucleotide sequences encoding approximately 3,000,000 unique CDR3 amino acid sequences were identified. TCR beta sequencing covered 50 to 55 samples in total, comprising some 25 tumors and approximately 27 peripheral blood samples. On the study overall, not on this receptor specifically: With a single-armed trial design, the study had no way to address how radiation dose or scheduling affects the TCR repertoire. In blood, the top tumor clonotypes increased from baseline to 2 weeks after radiation and then shrank by 4 weeks, which suggests a temporary expansion of tumor-resident clones. No pretreatment tumor biopsies were available, so the baseline intratumoral presence of clonotypes could not be determined. Dynamics of the blood repertoire were not tracked past 4 weeks after treatment.

The time point label, read with the paper, signifies: blood 2 weeks post-SBRT. What the treatment or condition label conveys for this sample: 15 Gy SBRT to primary tumor, nephrectomy 4 weeks later. Serial peripheral blood from radiation-treated patients was sampled at baseline, 2 weeks and 4 weeks after SBRT to track tumor-enriched clonotypes. Every patient had renal cell carcinoma of clear cell pathology. The QIAamp DNA Blood Mini Kit (Qiagen) was used to prepare genomic DNA for TCR sequencing. The analyses included only samples that passed all quality control checks. CDR1 and CDR2 are drawn from the germline V gene: LGHNA, YSLEER. The CDR3 sequence holds 17 residues, the cysteine and phenylalanine included. Just CDR3 DNA is preserved here, 51 bases in frame from base 1. Trimming removed 4 bases from V and 6 bases from J; the gene matches leave 16 bases unexplained. TCR beta libraries were generated from genomic DNA with the immunoSEQ kit, following the manufacturer's recommendations. To prepare the libraries, a first multiplex PCR with proprietary primers was run, followed by a second PCR that added unique barcodes, and a bead cleanup was done after each round. A kit-provided positive control reaction and a negative control reaction were included in every sample batch. The final libraries were assessed on an Agilent 4200 TapeStation D1000 ScreenTape, pooled by volume, and quantified by qPCR. Sequencing was performed on an Illumina NextSeq500 with a MidOutput 150-cycle cartridge, and 156 Read1 and 15 Index1 cycles were run with kit custom primers. The pooled library was loaded at 0.95 to 1 pM with about 20% PhiX control spiked in. As for the original processing: Vendor-processed data were analyzed in R, and a clonotype was defined as all T cells sharing the same CDR3 nucleotide sequence. For clone abundance analyses, frequencies were normalized to the 10,000 most abundant clones in each sample. Public T cell clones, which averaged fewer than five per sample, were excluded before analysis. Tumor-enriched and baseline blood-enriched clonotypes were defined by at least a 32-fold difference in abundance between compartments. A beta-binomial differential abundance model was used to identify clonotypes that were expanded or contracted between blood time points. Tumor-blood repertoire similarity was measured with the Baroni-Urbani and Buser coefficient, and groups were compared using two-tailed Wilcoxon tests in R. This immuneACCESS table, as held by TCRdb, lists in-frame sequences with V and J called but not all clones. Of the missing ones, under half trace to an unresolved V gene in checked studies; the others have no known cause. That table is the source of V, J and clone size, and D and trimming were worked out from the DNA. Within this sample are about 120,000 clones, with around 85% of them counted one time only. The biggest ten clones account for roughly 6.2% of the sample.

Sequenced material: blood, taken from a patient whose treatment included radiotherapy and nephrectomy. The rearrangement joined TRBV4-3 to TRBJ2-3; a stretch of 7 junction bases matches TRBD2. The receptor's source is a man aged 45-60 years with renal cell carcinoma. The sequenced DNA is TGCGCCAGCAGCCCCCAACTGAGGCTAGCGGTTCTGGATACGCAGTATTTT. The resulting protein is CASSPQLRLAVLDTQYF.